The T cell receptor beta chain under discussion was sequenced for a study of blood T cell repertoires in COVID-19. Clones were sequenced by immunoSEQ multiplex PCR, and TCRdb holds only the in-frame ones, with some missing. Of about 160,000 clones in the sample, approximately 90% were seen once. Sequencing was performed on peripheral blood. The source is a woman aged 70-85 years with COVID-19, enrolled during active disease.

The CDR3 DNA sequence: TGCGCCAGCAGCTTTGCTGGGGGCCTCGAAAAACTGTTTTTT. Protein sequence: CASSFAGGLEKLFF. The genes are TRBV5-1 and TRBJ1-4, with a possible D match to TRBD1 (6 bases). The CDR3 length is 14 residues. Germline assignment: CDR1 SGHRS and CDR2 YFSETQ. V was trimmed by 2 bases and J by 8 bases, leaving 13 bases between them.